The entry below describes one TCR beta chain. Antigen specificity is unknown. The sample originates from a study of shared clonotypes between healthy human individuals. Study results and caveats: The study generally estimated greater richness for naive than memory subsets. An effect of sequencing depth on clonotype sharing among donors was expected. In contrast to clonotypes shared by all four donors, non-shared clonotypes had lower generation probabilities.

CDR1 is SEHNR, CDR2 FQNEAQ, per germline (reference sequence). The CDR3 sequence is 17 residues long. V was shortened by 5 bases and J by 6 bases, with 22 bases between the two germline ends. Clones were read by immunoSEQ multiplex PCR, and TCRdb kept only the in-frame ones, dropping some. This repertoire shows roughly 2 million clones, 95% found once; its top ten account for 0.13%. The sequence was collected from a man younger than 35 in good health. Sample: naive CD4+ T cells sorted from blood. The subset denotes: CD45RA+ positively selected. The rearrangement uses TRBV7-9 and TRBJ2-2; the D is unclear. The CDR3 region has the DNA TGTGCCAGCAGCGACCCCCTTGGGGTTAGATCGGCCGGGGAGCTGTTTTTT. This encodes CASSDPLGVRSAGELFF.